A selection of T cell receptor beta chains follows, all from one sample in a study of CXCR3-negative and CXCR3-positive naive CD8 T cells. TCRdb reprocessed the 5' RACE reads, with one entry per CDR3 protein and no DNA. Its listing shows 150,000 or so distinct CDR3 sequences. The material sequenced was naive CXCR3+ CD8+ T cells from blood. Receptors originate from a human donor in good health. Some clones in this sample may be carry-over from other donors' samples. CDR3s include the opening cysteine and the closing phenylalanine or tryptophan. Fields, in order: V gene, J gene, CDR3 length, CDR3 protein.

TRBV4-3	TRBJ1-5	15	CASSFTVDSNQPQHF
TRBV4-1	TRBJ2-7	17	CASSQESVGTPTYEQYF
TRBV9	TRBJ2-1	12	CASNYRDPEQFF
TRBV28	TRBJ2-7	15	CASSFRSGEGYEQYF
TRBV6-6	TRBJ2-7	16	CASSASLVKSSYEQYF
TRBV12-3/TRBV12-4	TRBJ1-2	14	CASSLGSASYGYTF
TRBV5-1	TRBJ1-1	11	CASSHDTEAFF
TRBV12-3/TRBV12-4	TRBJ1-2	16	CASSLVLGAAFYGYTF
TRBV7-9	TRBJ1-5	14	CASSLIGNNQPQHF
TRBV20-1	TRBJ2-7	11	CSASPSYEQYF
TRBV7-8	TRBJ2-7	14	CASSLLAVTYEQYF
TRBV3-1	TRBJ1-1	15	CASSQVGWGDTEAFF
TRBV4-1	TRBJ2-5	17	CASSPRETEPLQETQYF
TRBV2	TRBJ2-3	16	CTSGGSSDSATDTQYF
TRBV9	TRBJ2-1	16	CASSVVGLEYNDEQFF
TRBV10-1	TRBJ2-5	12	CASRQGKETQYF
TRBV7-9	TRBJ2-7	17	CASSLSSSDTFIHEQYF
TRBV7-2	TRBJ2-5	14	CASSLLPGTGLEYF
TRBV4-2	TRBJ2-1	14	CASSQDPVYNEQFF
TRBV6-5	TRBJ2-7	14	CASNERGLGYEQYF
TRBV7-9	TRBJ2-7	12	CASSLVSYEQYF
TRBV29-1	TRBJ2-2	12	CSVEWTGGELFF
TRBV5-1	TRBJ2-6	19	CASSEDRGPPRSGANVLTF
TRBV29-1	TRBJ2-7	16	CSVEDPSEGAFYEQYF
TRBV29-1	TRBJ2-7	15	CSVERGTGDSYEQYF
TRBV7-3	TRBJ1-1	15	CASSSPPQANTEAFF
TRBV4-1	TRBJ2-7	15	CASSPTSGGAYEQYF
TRBV28	TRBJ2-3	16	CASSPPYRISTDTQYF
TRBV7-9	TRBJ2-5	14	CASSHPDREETQYF
TRBV6-5	TRBJ2-7	15	CASSRRTSGDYEQYF
TRBV5-1	TRBJ1-6	16	CASSLATSRTPVPLHF
TRBV7-9	TRBJ2-3	14	CASSLGDLLNTQYF
TRBV6-2/TRBV6-3	TRBJ2-7	14	CASSYSSGSYEQYF
TRBV29-1	TRBJ2-3	12	CSVGSSADTQYF
TRBV27	TRBJ1-5	15	CASRFIGQSNQPQHF
TRBV14	TRBJ2-7	15	CASSQGSSGPYEQYF
TRBV27	TRBJ2-5	16	CASNSRLAGGGEIQYF
TRBV7-3	TRBJ2-3	17	CASSLGLAGTSTDTQYF
TRBV19	TRBJ2-7	13	CASSHRGGDEQYF
TRBV5-1	TRBJ2-2	12	CASSAVVGELFF
TRBV4-3	TRBJ2-3	17	CASSHARGGEDTDTQYF
TRBV9	TRBJ2-7	13	CASSVGQTYEQYF
TRBV29-1	TRBJ1-2	12	CSVVGHSYGYTF
TRBV29-1	TRBJ2-3	13	CSVEGLGADTQYF
TRBV29-1	TRBJ2-7	14	CSVEVGDFTYEQYF
TRBV19	TRBJ2-2	15	CASSGWGSSTGELFF
TRBV9	TRBJ2-3	14	CASSVLREADTQYF
TRBV2	TRBJ2-1	12	CASRGPGGEQFF